This TCR beta chain was identified in a study of molecular identifiers for immune sequencing clone quantification. Overall study: In replicates, RNA from approximately 22,000 or 94,000 naive CD8 cells was split five ways, four sequenced.

This clonotype was counted at least ten times. Its target is unknown. Previously reported methods and listed TCR primers produced the bulk TCR libraries. TCRdb used MiXCR to reprocess the PCR reads, holding one entry per CDR3 protein. The repertoire consists of about 630,000 distinct CDR3 sequences, with roughly 27% occurring once and the leading ten covering roughly 0.83%. Germline CDR1 is MNHNY and CDR2 is SVGAGI (reference sequence). Trimming cost V 3 bases and J 0 bases; bases outside gene matches: 11. CDR3 size: 18 residues. Overall study results and limits: A single cell's spiked Jurkat TCR RNA was reportedly detectable among roughly 1 million naive cells. Clones exceeding 20 RNA copies carried over 98% of effector molecules but under 1% of naive-cell molecules.

The specimen was naive CD8+ T cells from blood, with Jurkat cell RNA spiked in. Subset: FACS-sorted CD8+CD4-CCR7+CD45RA+ naive T cells. The source of this sequence is a human donor in good health. Some libraries in this study had Jurkat cell RNA spiked in. The chain links TRBV6-6 to TRBJ1-5; TRBD1 aligns across 7 bases. CDR3 sequence (DNA): TGTGCCAGCAGTTATTGGCAGGGGGTCGGTTATAGCAATCAGCCCCAGCATTTT. Its protein product is CASSYWQGVGYSNQPQHF.